This record looks at one T cell receptor (beta chain) sequence and its context. Its antigen remains unidentified. The CDR3 spans 15 residues. With V trimmed by 6 bases and J by 1 base, 4 bases remained unmatched. CDR1 MNHEY and CDR2 SVGAGI come from the germline V gene. The assay used deep level. Produced via immunoSEQ multiplex PCR; TCRdb's table is partial and in-frame only. This sample carries 2 million to 2.5 million clones, 90% to 95% of them seen once, and the ten largest clones take around 0.4%. This specimen belongs to a study of shared clonotypes between healthy human individuals. Study-level information: Each donor contributed plates that comprised three CD4 naive, three CD4 memory, two CD8 naive and one CD8 memory.

Findings of the study overall: Clonotype sharing across several donors was observed for around 5% of naive CD4 clonotypes. The authors expected sequencing depth to affect clonotype sharing among donors.

The chain couples TRBV6-5 to TRBJ2-7; TRBD2 matches 12 bases. The sequenced material came from naive CD4+ T cells from PBMCs. The subset: CD45RA+ positively selected. This TCR was recovered from a man aged 18 to 29 in good health. Some clones in this sample may be carry-over from other donors' samples. In DNA form, the CDR3 reads TGTGCCAGCAGCCGACTAGCGGGGGAATCCTACGAGCAGTACTTC. This sequence encodes CASSRLAGESYEQYF.